Sequencing of this TCR beta chain was carried out in a study of T cells in Graves' hyperthyroidism and ophthalmopathy. Study-wide results and limits: Model output signaled ophthalmopathy a median around 6.9 months ahead of onset. A model of 13 V-J features distinguished ophthalmopathy from stable hyperthyroidism.

About this clonotype itself: The antigen is undetermined.

Amplification targeted TCR beta CDR3 regions from RNA transcripts. A set of HTBI primers served as the primers for a first-round RT-PCR of the TCR CDR3. TCRdb reprocessed the multiplex PCR reads with MiXCR, giving one entry per CDR3 protein. The sample has some 510,000 distinct CDR3 sequences, about half seen once; the top ten hold about 8.2%. The V and J ends lost 3 bases and 3 bases respectively, with 11 bases between them. CDR1 and CDR2 from the germline V gene are LNHDA and SQIVND (reference sequence). The CDR3 runs 14 residues. Absent ophthalmopathy progression within 18 months defined stable Graves' hyperthyroidism. Uncontrolled infection, other autoimmune disease, pregnancy or lactation barred patients from enrollment.

The chain is built from TRBV19 and TRBJ2-5; weak D call: TRBD2 (6 bases). This receptor was identified in a woman younger than 35 with Graves' hyperthyroidism. What was sequenced was peripheral blood or thyroid tissue (not recorded which). The CDR3 loop reads CASSIAGRKETQYF. In DNA form, the CDR3 reads TGTGCCAGTAGTATTGCGGGGAGGAAAGAGACCCAGTACTTC.